This T cell receptor (beta chain) was observed in a study of blood T cell repertoires in COVID-19 (TCRdb year 2020). Study-wide context: The collaborator samples originated in the United States, Italy and Spain and spanned the acute and convalescent phases of COVID-19. Subjects who had been exposed to COVID-19, were actively infected with it, or had recovered from it provided the deeply sampled blood TCRbeta repertoires that made up the dataset. HLA class I and class II types, where available, came from metadata supplied by the sample provider rather than from assay-based typing. Sample metadata almost always included a de-identified subject ID, COVID-19 status, age in years and sex. Samples came from the ongoing ImmuneRACE study (first 160 participants) plus 1,254 subjects from 6 global collaborators. The repertoires were released in a freely available public database intended as a resource for research on the immune response to SARS-CoV-2. The prospective study material was composed of cDNA or gDNA derived from T cells, B-cell-depleted T cells, or PBMCs.

Overall study outcomes, separate from this receptor: The quantity of clinical and demographic metadata differed by source and by participant and was supplied without curation.

From cysteine to phenylalanine, the CDR3 is 13 amino acids long. CDR3 DNA is the only sequence kept; it has 39 bases, read in frame from the first base. CDR1 and CDR2 are drawn from the germline V gene: SGHTA, FQGNSA. V drops 5 bases and J drops 6 bases, leaving 11 bases in between. TCRbeta CDR3 regions were amplified from genomic DNA using the immunoSEQ Assay, a bias-controlled multiplex PCR. On the authors' methods: The number of nucleated cells in each sample was estimated by amplification of reference gene primers within the assay. To quantify the absolute abundance of each unique TCRbeta CDR3 rearrangement, sequence reads were collapsed and filtered. For each sample, productive Simpson clonality was calculated by taking the square root of Simpson's diversity index across productive rearrangements. TCRdb provides this immuneACCESS table in a form limited to in-frame rearrangements. Some clones are lacking; in checked studies, under half of them reflect an unresolved V gene, and why the rest are absent is not known. Clone size and the V and J calls come from that table; the DNA yielded D and trimming. The sample table holds approximately 470,000 clones, of which roughly 88% were seen once. The top ten clones comprise about 3.2% of the sample.

The collaborating institutions used their own protocols to collect whole blood in K2EDTA tubes. Collaborator samples were shipped for TCRbeta analysis as frozen whole blood, isolated PBMCs, or DNA extracted from either sample type. There are a few counts of this clone. Which antigen it targets is not known. No much larger clone exists at a distance of one base, and base qualities are not known. Input material: peripheral blood. Recombination joined TRBV7-2 with TRBJ1-5, with no confident D gene call. The source of this sequence is a human donor in a cohort sampled during active COVID-19. CDR3 loop: CASSREAGQPQHF. The DNA reads as follows: TGTGCCAGCAGCCGGGAAGCCGGTCAGCCCCAGCATTTT.